These T cell receptor beta chains were read from a single sample in a study of OX40 agonist ivuxolimab in advanced cancers. Clones were sequenced by immunoSEQ multiplex PCR, and TCRdb holds only the in-frame ones, with some missing. Here the sample spans tens of thousands of clones, about nine tenths being singletons. Here the sequenced sample was CD4+ or CD8+ T cells sorted from blood, taken in a trial of the OX40 agonist ivuxolimab. These receptor sequences come from an adult with an advanced solid tumor such as melanoma, head and neck, liver or kidney cancer. CDR3s include the opening cysteine and the closing phenylalanine or tryptophan. The order of the fields is clone size, J gene, D gene, CDR3 length, V gene, CDR3 DNA, CDR3 protein. A D gene is named only where the DNA matches it firmly. The listing skips clone size in some rows; elsewhere it reads once, few, many or a size class.

clone size: few; J gene: TRBJ1-5; D gene: NA; CDR3 length: 17; V gene: TRBV4-2; CDR3 DNA: TGTGCCAGCAGCCAAGTTGGGGAACGACAGCACCACCAGCCCCAGCATTTT; CDR3 protein: CASSQVGERQHHQPQHF
clone size: NA; J gene: TRBJ2-6; D gene: TRBD1; CDR3 length: 17; V gene: TRBV12-5; CDR3 DNA: TGTGCTAGTGATTGGACAGGGAGCAGCTCTGGGGCCAACGTCCTGACTTTC; CDR3 protein: CASDWTGSSSGANVLTF
clone size: NA; J gene: TRBJ2-1; D gene: NA; CDR3 length: 15; V gene: TRBV6-5; CDR3 DNA: TGTGCCAGCAGTTACAGCTTAGGGGCCGACGGTGAGCAGTTCTTC; CDR3 protein: CASSYSLGADGEQFF
clone size: once; J gene: TRBJ1-1; D gene: NA; CDR3 length: 15; V gene: TRBV5-4; CDR3 DNA: TGTGCCAGCAGCAAGTCTCTAGAGGAGCGCACTGAAGCTTTCTTT; CDR3 protein: CASSKSLEERTEAFF
clone size: once; J gene: TRBJ1-5; D gene: NA; CDR3 length: 16; V gene: TRBV7-2; CDR3 DNA: TGTGCCAGCAGCTCCGGGCGGCCGGGAGGCAATCAGCCCCAGCATTTT; CDR3 protein: CASSSGRPGGNQPQHF
clone size: NA; J gene: TRBJ2-2; D gene: NA; CDR3 length: 12; V gene: TRBV6-5; CDR3 DNA: TGTGCCAGCAGTTACTACACCGGGGAGCTGTTTTTT; CDR3 protein: CASSYYTGELFF
clone size: NA; J gene: TRBJ2-3; D gene: NA; CDR3 length: 12; V gene: TRBV7-6; CDR3 DNA: TGTGCCAGCAGCCGGGGCGGAGATACGCAGTATTTT; CDR3 protein: CASSRGGDTQYF
clone size: NA; J gene: TRBJ1-2; D gene: NA; CDR3 length: 17; V gene: TRBV5-6; CDR3 DNA: TGTGCCAGCAGGGCGCCGCGCGGACGGCTGAAGTCCTATGGCTACACCTTC; CDR3 protein: CASRAPRGRLKSYGYTF
clone size: NA; J gene: TRBJ1-4; D gene: NA; CDR3 length: 13; V gene: TRBV18; CDR3 DNA: TGTGCCAGCTCGCGGGGGTCGGAAGAAAAACTGTTTTTT; CDR3 protein: CASSRGSEEKLFF
clone size: NA; J gene: TRBJ2-1; D gene: NA; CDR3 length: 14; V gene: TRBV11-3; CDR3 DNA: TGTGCCAGCAGCTTCGGGGGGACACGAAATGAGCAGTTCTTC; CDR3 protein: CASSFGGTRNEQFF
clone size: few; J gene: TRBJ2-2; D gene: TRBD2; CDR3 length: 18; V gene: TRBV19; CDR3 DNA: TGTGCCAGTAGTCTCGGACTAGCGGGGGGAAGAGACACCGGGGAGCTGTTTTTT; CDR3 protein: CASSLGLAGGRDTGELFF
clone size: NA; J gene: TRBJ2-5; D gene: TRBD2; CDR3 length: 16; V gene: TRBV5-4; CDR3 DNA: TGTGCCAGCAGTTACCTTAGCGGGGGGGCGAGAGAGACCCAGTACTTC; CDR3 protein: CASSYLSGGARETQYF
clone size: NA; J gene: TRBJ2-3; D gene: NA; CDR3 length: 12; V gene: TRBV7-8; CDR3 DNA: TGTGCCAGCAGGAAAGGGGGGGATACGCAGTATTTT; CDR3 protein: CASRKGGDTQYF
clone size: few; J gene: TRBJ1-2; D gene: TRBD1; CDR3 length: 13; V gene: TRBV6-1; CDR3 DNA: TGTGCCAGCAGATTGACAGGGACACATGGCTACACCTTC; CDR3 protein: CASRLTGTHGYTF
clone size: NA; J gene: TRBJ1-2; D gene: NA; CDR3 length: 15; V gene: TRBV15; CDR3 DNA: TGTGCCACCAGCAGAGCCGACCGGGGGTACGATGGCTACACCTTC; CDR3 protein: CATSRADRGYDGYTF